This TCR beta chain appears in the sequencing data of a study of graft-versus-host responses after intestinal transplantation. For the study at large: Recipients got multivisceral, liver-intestinal, or isolated intestinal transplants.

Sequencing was performed with immunoSEQ multiplex PCR; in TCRdb, only in-frame clones are kept and a portion is missing. This sample has roughly 50,000 clones; less than 95% occur once, and the top ten carry 5% to 6.5%. V gave up 3 bases and J gave up 0 bases; unmatched junction bases: 1. The CDR3 covers 15 residues. CDR1 is MDHEN and CDR2 is SYDVKM in the germline V gene. Whole-study findings and limits: Among circulating GvH clones, peak levels were associated with early post-transplant declines in HvG clones. GvH clones detected in recipient marrow included some appearing first in ileum or blood. Allografts of patients with graft-donor T cell macrochimerism showed high graft-versus-host to host-versus-graft clone ratios.

As concerns this clone: Its antigen is currently unknown.

The TCR comes from a human patient who received an intestinal transplant, so some T cells may come from the graft donor. The sample was PBMCs, taken 662 days after intestinal transplant. This chain connects TRBV28 to TRBJ2-3; 9 bases agree with TRBD2. The CDR3 sequence is CASSFAGGSTDTQYF. CDR3 sequence (DNA): TGTGCCAGCAGTTTTGCGGGGGGGAGCACAGATACGCAGTATTTT.